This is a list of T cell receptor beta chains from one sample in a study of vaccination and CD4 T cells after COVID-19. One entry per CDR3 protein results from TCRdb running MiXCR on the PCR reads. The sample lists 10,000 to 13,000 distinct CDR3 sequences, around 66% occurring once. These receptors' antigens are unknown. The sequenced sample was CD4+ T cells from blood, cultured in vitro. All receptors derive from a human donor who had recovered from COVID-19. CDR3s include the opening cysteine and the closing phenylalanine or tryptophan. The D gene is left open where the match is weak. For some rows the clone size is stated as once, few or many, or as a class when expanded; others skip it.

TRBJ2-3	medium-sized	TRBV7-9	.	TGTGCCAGCAGCGATATCGGGAGAAACACAGATACGCAGTATTTT	CASSDIGRNTDTQYF
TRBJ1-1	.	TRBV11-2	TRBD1	TGTGCCAGCAGCGGGGACAGGGTCGCTGAAGCTTTCTTT	CASSGDRVAEAFF
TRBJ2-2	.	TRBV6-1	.	TGTGCCAGCAGTCCGGATACTTACACCGGGGAGCTGTTTTTT	CASSPDTYTGELFF
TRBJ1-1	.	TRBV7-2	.	TGTGCCAGCAGCTCAGGACACTCACTCACTGAAGCTTTCTTT	CASSSGHSLTEAFF
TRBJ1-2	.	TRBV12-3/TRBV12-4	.	TGTGCCAGCAGTTTAGCGAGGGGTTCTGGTGGCTACACCTTC	CASSLARGSGGYTF
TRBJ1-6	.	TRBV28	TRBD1	TGTGCCAGCAGTTTGGGACAGCGACCCTCGCCCCTCCACTTT	CASSLGQRPSPLHF
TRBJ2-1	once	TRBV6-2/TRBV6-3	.	TGTGCCAGCACATTTGCGGGTTCCCAGTTCTTC	CASTFAGSQFF
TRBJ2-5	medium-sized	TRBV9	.	TGTGCCAGCAGCCCCCCCCCCGGGGCAGCCCAAGAGACCCAGTACTTC	CASSPPPGAAQETQYF
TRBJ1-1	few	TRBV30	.	TGTGCCGTACAGGGTAACACTGAAGCTTTCTTT	CAVQGNTEAFF
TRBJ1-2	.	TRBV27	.	TGTGCCAGCAGCTCCCCAATGAGCTATGGCTACACCTTC	CASSSPMSYGYTF